The entry below describes one TCR beta chain. The record originates from a study of shared clonotypes between healthy human individuals. This CDR3 has 16 amino acids. Germline lookup yields CDR1 SEHNR and CDR2 FQNEAQ (reference sequence). The V end lost 4 bases, the J end lost 0 bases, and 14 bases lay between the germline ends. The table came from immunoSEQ multiplex PCR; TCRdb's copy has only in-frame clones and leaves some out. The sample has a few million clones; approximately 90% are singletons. The sequenced material came from naive CD4+ T cells from PBMCs. Subset specified: CD45RA+ positively selected. This chain connects TRBV7-9 to TRBJ2-3, with D uncertain. The receptor was isolated from a man aged 18 to 35 in good health. Some clones in this sample may be carry-over from other donors' samples. CDR3 nucleotides: TGTGCCAGCAGCTCCGCACGGCCCGGGAGCACAGATACGCAGTATTTT. It specifies CASSSARPGSTDTQYF.